This T cell receptor (beta chain) was identified in a study of regulatory T cells in long-lasting Graves disease. The CDR3 has 15 amino acids. Per germline, CDR1 MNHNS and CDR2 SASEGT. V shed 4 bases and J 4 bases; nucleotides not matched to a gene: 2. Broader study findings: Accuracy was perhaps lowered by the small sample size. Persistent disease showed a preference for TRBV28, TRBJ1-2 and TRBJ2-5.

This clonotype was counted ten times or more. Its antigen remains unknown. iRepertoire HTBI primers and Arm-PCR of CDR3 regions built TCR beta libraries. Via MiXCR, TCRdb re-called the multiplex PCR reads, giving one row per CDR3 protein. The sample has over 450,000 distinct CDR3 sequences, around a fifth seen once. The time point: persistent/refractory GD, antithyroid drugs over 5 years with positive TRAb. From RNA extracted from PBMCs, the TCR library was made. Material: peripheral blood mononuclear cells (PBMCs), obtained when the disease was refractory, from a patient treated with antithyroid drugs. The rearrangement joins TRBV6-1 to TRBJ2-7; TRBD2 agrees at 15 bases. This receptor was taken from a female donor with Graves disease. For the CDR3, the DNA is TGTGCCAGCAGTGGGGGACTAGCGGGAGGATACGAGCAGTACTTC. Translation: CASSGGLAGGYEQYF.